One T cell receptor (beta chain) is described in this entry. This sample was included in a study of blood T cell repertoires in COVID-19. About the study: COVID-19 samples from acute and convalescent phases originated in the United States, Italy and Spain. PBMCs, B-cell-depleted T cells, or T cells were the source of the cDNA or gDNA that made up the material.

The germline gives CDR1 LNHNV, CDR2 YYDKDF (reference sequence). V was clipped by 3 bases and J by 5 bases, with 9 bases between them. The CDR3 runs 13 residues. Authors' data handling: For nucleated cells, counts were estimated from reference gene primer amplification. TCRdb keeps only in-frame clones here, not all; method: immunoSEQ multiplex PCR. V, J and clone size are taken as reported in that table, and D and trimming were inferred from the DNA itself. This table has roughly 230,000 clones, around four fifths appearing once. The rearrangement joins TRBV15 to TRBJ2-3; perhaps TRBD1 as D (6 bases). The receptor's source is a man aged 35 to 55 with active or convalescent COVID-19. Input material: peripheral blood. The CDR3 sequence: CATSSPGQDTQYF. CDR3 in DNA: TGTGCCACCAGCAGCCCGGGACAAGATACGCAGTATTTT.